A selection of T cell receptor beta chains follows, all from one sample in a study of identical twins. TCRdb redid the calling of the 5' RACE reads with MiXCR, one entry per CDR3 protein. The sample contains about 1.7 million distinct CDR3 sequences, less than 35% of which appear only once. The sample was cord blood. The receptor source for this set is a newborn girl in good health. The CDR3 runs from the conserved cysteine through the conserved F or W. The D gene is left open where the match is weak. For some rows the clone size is stated as once, few or many, or as a class when expanded; others skip it.

D	length	V	J	size	DNA	CDR3
-	15	TRBV6-5	TRBJ1-6	-	TGTGCCAGCAGTTACTCTTGGATATATGATTCACCCCTCCACTTT	CASSYSWIYDSPLHF
-	19	TRBV7-9	TRBJ2-1	-	TGTGCCAGCAGCTTCAGAACCACTAGCACCACGAGCTCCTACAATGAGCAGTTCTTC	CASSFRTTSTTSSYNEQFF
TRBD2	18	TRBV10-3	TRBJ2-1	few	TGTGCCATCAGTGAGTCGCTTCCGGGACTAGCGGGGCGAGGTGAGCAGTTCTTC	CAISESLPGLAGRGEQFF
-	14	TRBV4-1	TRBJ2-1	-	TGCGCCAGCAGCCAAGAAACTAGCTTCAATGAGCAGTTCTTC	CASSQETSFNEQFF
-	14	TRBV12-3/TRBV12-4	TRBJ1-2	-	TGTGCCAGCAGTGAGGCCGGGGCGTATATGGGCTACACCTTC	CASSEAGAYMGYTF
TRBD1	15	TRBV7-9	TRBJ2-1	few	TGTGCCAGCAGCTTAAAGGGACAGGGGCTCAATGAGCAGTTCTTC	CASSLKGQGLNEQFF
TRBD1	14	TRBV13	TRBJ2-5	-	TGTGCCAGCAGCCCATACAGGGGGCTTGAGACCCAGTACTTC	CASSPYRGLETQYF
-	13	TRBV3-1	TRBJ2-1	few	TGTGCCAGCAGCCCCACCCAGTACAATGAGCAGTTCTTC	CASSPTQYNEQFF
TRBD2	17	TRBV3-1	TRBJ2-1	-	TGTGCCACCCAATCCTCTAGCGGGAGGGCCGGAAACAATGAGCAGTTCTTC	CATQSSSGRAGNNEQFF
-	16	TRBV28	TRBJ2-5	few	TGTGCCAGCAGTTCGCTGGGGACCCAAGTGAGGGAGACCCAGTACTTC	CASSSLGTQVRETQYF
TRBD1	16	TRBV5-1	TRBJ2-1	-	TGCGCCAGCAGCTTGGTTCTGGGACAGGGTGACAATGAGCAGTTCTTC	CASSLVLGQGDNEQFF
-	15	TRBV6-2/TRBV6-3	TRBJ2-1	few	TGTGCCAGCAGTCGTCCGACTAGTTGGTACAATGAGCAGTTCTTC	CASSRPTSWYNEQFF
-	14	TRBV3-1	TRBJ1-2	few	TGTGCCAGCAGCCCTTCACCAGGGAACTATGGCTACACCTTC	CASSPSPGNYGYTF
-	14	TRBV12-3/TRBV12-4	TRBJ1-1	few	TGTGCCAGCACCATCAAGCGCATGAACACTGAAGCTTTCTTT	CASTIKRMNTEAFF
-	15	TRBV4-2	TRBJ2-1	few	TGTGCCAGCAGCCAAGATCCAAGTGCCTCCCTTAAGCAGTTCTTC	CASSQDPSASLKQFF
-	14	TRBV9	TRBJ2-7	few	TGTGCCAGCAGCGTAGACAGGTTTTCCTACGAGCAGTACTTC	CASSVDRFSYEQYF
-	13	TRBV2	TRBJ1-6	-	TGTGCCAGCCGCAGACTGAGTAATTCACCCCTCCACTTT	CASRRLSNSPLHF
TRBD2	19	TRBV24-1	TRBJ2-1	few	TGTGCCACCAGTGATACGACTAGCGGGAGGTCAGCGATCCTAAATGAGCAGTTCTTC	CATSDTTSGRSAILNEQFF
TRBD1	17	TRBV25-1	TRBJ1-6	-	TGTGCCAGCAGTGAAGGGTTGACAGGGATGGATAATTCACCCCTCCACTTT	CASSEGLTGMDNSPLHF
TRBD2	15	TRBV7-2	TRBJ2-1	-	TGTGCCAGCAGCTTAGTTCCGACTAGCTCAGATGAGCAGTTCTTC	CASSLVPTSSDEQFF
TRBD2	17	TRBV4-1	TRBJ2-7	-	TGCGCCAGCAGCCAAGATACCGCTAGCGGGGACCTCTACGAGCAGTACTTC	CASSQDTASGDLYEQYF
-	16	TRBV7-2	TRBJ2-7	once	TGTGCCAGCAGCTTAGATGGAGCGGGACACTCCTACGAGCAGTACTTC	CASSLDGAGHSYEQYF
TRBD2	19	TRBV4-2	TRBJ2-7	-	TGTGCCAGCAGCCAAGGGGCATTGGGCGGGGGGTTACCCTACAATGAGCAGTACTTC	CASSQGALGGGLPYNEQYF
TRBD2	16	TRBV12-3/TRBV12-4	TRBJ2-7	-	TGTACCAGCAGTTTTGCGACTAGCGGAGGATCCTACGAGCAGTACTTC	CTSSFATSGGSYEQYF
-	12	TRBV20-1	TRBJ1-2	-	TGCAGTGCTGCAACGGACATCTATGGCTACACCTTC	CSAATDIYGYTF
-	17	TRBV15	TRBJ2-4	-	TGTGCCACCAGCCCCTGGGTTTCCCAGGGGGCCAAAAACATTCAGTACTTC	CATSPWVSQGAKNIQYF
-	15	TRBV12-3/TRBV12-4	TRBJ2-2	few	TGTGCCAGCAGTCCCGGGATAGGGGGCACCGGGGAGCTGTTTTTT	CASSPGIGGTGELFF
-	16	TRBV7-2	TRBJ1-5	-	TGTGCCAGCAGCTTAGCGGGAAGACAGGTCGGTCAGCCCCAGCATTTT	CASSLAGRQVGQPQHF
TRBD1	16	TRBV7-2	TRBJ1-5	-	TGTGCCAGCAGCCCGATGGGACAGTCCCAATATCAGCCCCAGCATTTT	CASSPMGQSQYQPQHF
-	18	TRBV5-1	TRBJ2-1	-	TGCGCCAGCAGCTTGGACGTAAAGAACCGGGACTCCTACAATGAGCAGTTCTTC	CASSLDVKNRDSYNEQFF
TRBD1	13	TRBV2	TRBJ1-2	-	TGTGCCAGCACACAGGGGGCGGGCTATGGCTACACCTTC	CASTQGAGYGYTF
-	14	TRBV30	TRBJ2-1	few	TGTGCCTGGAGTGTAGGGACTGGCTACAATGAGCAGTTCTTC	CAWSVGTGYNEQFF
TRBD1	16	TRBV20-1	TRBJ1-2	few	TGCAGTGCTAGAGAAAGAAAACAGGGGGGAGGGTATGGCTACACCTTC	CSARERKQGGGYGYTF
-	15	TRBV7-6	TRBJ1-6	-	TGTGCCAGCAGCCACACTAGGGCCAATAATTCACCCCTCCACTTT	CASSHTRANNSPLHF
-	12	TRBV12-3/TRBV12-4	TRBJ1-2	-	TGTGCCAGCAGCCCGTGGTGGGGTGGCTACACCTTC	CASSPWWGGYTF
TRBD1	14	TRBV20-1	TRBJ2-3	-	TGCAGTGGAACCGACAGGGGACTCACAGATACGCAGTATTTT	CSGTDRGLTDTQYF
TRBD1	15	TRBV28	TRBJ1-2	few	TGTGCCAGCAGGTACGCCGACAGGGTTGGCTATGGCTACACCTTC	CASRYADRVGYGYTF
TRBD2	16	TRBV27	TRBJ2-1	-	TGTGCCAGCAGTTCGGGTCGCGGGAGGGCCTACAATGAGCAGTTCTTC	CASSSGRGRAYNEQFF
-	15	TRBV9	TRBJ2-3	-	TGTGCCAGCAGCGTAGCTGGGTTAGCAGGTCGTACGCAGTATTTT	CASSVAGLAGRTQYF
-	18	TRBV4-1	TRBJ1-2	-	TGCGCCAGCAGCCAAGCTTGGACAACAGGGTGGTCAGACTATGGCTACACCTTC	CASSQAWTTGWSDYGYTF